The present T cell receptor beta chain was sequenced within a study of cytomegalovirus exposure and HLA in healthy donors. Across the whole study: There were 90 million to 130 million unique TCR beta sequences, drawn from some 180 million T cells, in an earlier analysis. General study results and limits: In a later analysis, a missense DCLRE1C variant was linked to TCR beta V- and J-gene trimming. Roughly uniform depth of sequencing across donors was assumed in presence/absence analyses.

About this clone: Antigen: not known.

Per the germline V gene, CDR1 is GTSNPN and CDR2 is SVGIG (reference sequence). V lost 0 bases and J lost 7, with 12 bases in between. The CDR3 runs 14 residues. The PCR contained 60 Vbeta and 13 Jbeta primers. TCRdb's copy holds only in-frame clones and misses some; the assay was immunoSEQ multiplex PCR. The table records 95,000 to 150,000 clones, 60% to 85% of them present only once. Specimen: PBMCs. This sequence was found in a man aged 30-40 years in good health and CMV-seronegative. The chain combines TRBV30 with TRBJ1-4; no reliable D call. The chain's CDR3 is CAWSVKSSFEKLFF. The CDR3 coding sequence is TGTGCCTGGAGTGTAAAGAGTTCGTTTGAAAAACTGTTTTTT.